A single sample is the source of the 23 T cell receptor beta chains below, sequenced in a study of blood T cell repertoires in COVID-19. This table comes from immunoSEQ multiplex PCR, and its TCRdb copy is limited to in-frame clones, with some not included. The repertoire holds tens of thousands of clones, with around nine tenths as singletons. Sequencing was done on a sample of peripheral blood. The receptors here all came from a man between 65 and 85 years old with active or convalescent COVID-19.

For the CDR3, the DNA is TGTGCCAGCAGCTTGGGACAGGCCTCCTACGAGCAGTACTTC. It encodes CASSLGQASYEQYF. This chain connects TRBV5-6 to TRBJ2-7, with a weak D call TRBD1 (6 bases). This CDR3 is 14 amino acids long. V lost 0 bases and J 0 bases, leaving 7 bases between the germline ends. In germline, CDR1 is SGHDT, CDR2 YYEEEE.

The V call is TRBV2, the J call TRBJ1-6, with D tentatively TRBD1 (5 bases). The CDR3 length is 12 residues. V dropped 10 bases and J dropped 7 bases, with 11 bases sitting between them. CDR1 is SNHLY and CDR2 is FYNNEI in the germline V gene. CDR3 in amino acids: CATQRQNSPLHF. The CDR3 DNA reads as TGTGCCACCCAACGACAGAATTCACCCCTCCACTTT.

J is TRBJ2-1 and V is TRBV5-6, with 9 bases aligning to TRBD1. After removal of 3 bases from V and 9 bases from J, the junction contained 7 bases not matched to a gene. The CDR3 length is 14 residues. Looked up from germline, CDR1 is SGHDT and CDR2 is YYEEEE. The CDR3, as DNA: TGTGCCAGCAGCTCAGGGACAGGGTGGACTGAGCAGTTCTTC. It yields the protein CASSSGTGWTEQFF.

This sequence joins TRBV5-1 and TRBJ2-7, with D possibly matching TRBD2 (6 bases). V lost 4 bases and J 6 bases, leaving 17 bases between the germline ends. The germline V gene has CDR1 SGHRS and CDR2 YFSETQ. The CDR3 length is 14 residues. This chain's CDR3 is CASSLTRKGGEQYF. CDR3 nucleotide sequence: TGCGCCAGCAGCCTTACTAGAAAGGGAGGCGAGCAGTACTTC.

The chain recombines TRBV14 with TRBJ2-7; TRBD1 might be the D (7 bases). The CDR3 spans 16 residues. Deletions cut 0 bases from V and 5 bases from J, with 17 bases between. The germline V gene has CDR1 SGHDN and CDR2 FVKESK. The CDR3 is CASSQDPWQGGNEQYF. CDR3 nucleotides: TGTGCCAGCAGCCAAGACCCCTGGCAGGGGGGCAACGAGCAGTACTTC.

This chain joins TRBV28 and TRBJ2-1, with D possibly being TRBD2 (5 bases). The CDR3 sequence is 15 residues long. Germline CDR1 MDHEN, CDR2 SYDVKM. V dropped 2 bases and J dropped 5 bases, with 13 bases sitting between them. CDR3 coding DNA: TGTGCCAGCAGTTTAGCGGGTGGGCGGGACAATGAGCAGTTCTTC. This translates into CASSLAGGRDNEQFF.

V usage is TRBV5-6 and J usage is TRBJ2-3; TRBD2 might be the D (5 bases). Trimming removed 3 bases from V and 6 bases from J, with 11 bases in between. The CDR3 has 13 amino acids. Per the germline V gene, CDR1 is SGHDT and CDR2 is YYEEEE. CDR3 sequence: CASSSSNGDTQYF. The CDR3 DNA sequence: TGTGCCAGCAGCTCTAGCAACGGGGATACGCAGTATTTT.

The chain combines TRBV6-6 with TRBJ1-1; D perhaps matches TRBD1 (5 bases). Trimming pared 6 bases from V and 1 base from J, leaving 15 bases between. The CDR3 has 15 amino acids. Germline-derived CDR1 and CDR2 are MNHNY and SVGAGI (reference sequence). Here the CDR3 reads CASSLIQGENTEAFF. The CDR3 nucleotides are TGTGCCAGCAGCCTAATCCAGGGCGAGAACACTGAAGCTTTCTTT.

The chain joins TRBV4-2 to TRBJ2-3; D possibly corresponds to TRBD1 (5 bases). V was trimmed by 0 bases and J by 8 bases, leaving 18 bases between them. This CDR3 has 16 residues. In germline, CDR1 is LGHNA, CDR2 YNFKEQ. The CDR3 spells CASSQDRSQGQGTQYF. CDR3 nucleotides: TGTGCCAGCAGCCAAGATCGAAGTCAGGGTCAAGGTACGCAGTATTTT.

The genes are TRBV10-3 and TRBJ1-5, with a possible D match to TRBD1 (5 bases). Trimming took off 4 bases at V and 4 bases at J, with 8 bases between the two ends. The germline CDR1 and CDR2 sequences are ENHRY and SYGVKD. The CDR3 is made up of 13 amino acids. The CDR3 is CAISATENQPQHF. The DNA of the CDR3 is TGTGCCATCAGTGCGACAGAGAATCAGCCCCAGCATTTT.

The chain links TRBV11-2 to TRBJ1-6; no reliable D call. The V end was cut by 1 base, the J end by 10 bases, with 11 bases between. This CDR3 spans 14 amino acids. Germline V gene lookup returns CDR1 SGHAT and CDR2 FQNNGV. CDR3 region: CASSLVDIQSPLHF. As DNA, the CDR3 is TGTGCCAGCAGCTTAGTAGACATTCAGTCACCCCTCCACTTT.

This rearrangement joins TRBV7-9 to TRBJ2-1; 11 nucleotides match TRBD1. The CDR3 has 16 residues. The germline V gene has CDR1 SEHNR and CDR2 FQNEAQ (reference sequence). The J segment lost 5 bases and the V segment lost 5 bases, leaving 8 bases of the junction unmatched. The DNA of the CDR3 is TGTGCCAGCAGCAGTCCGGGACAGGGGGTCGACAATGAGCAGTTCTTC. This translates into CASSSPGQGVDNEQFF.

The gene calls are TRBV5-1 and TRBJ1-2; the match to TRBD1 covers 8 bases. V was clipped by 3 bases and J by 4 bases; unmatched bases: 5. The CDR3 sequence is 14 residues long. Looked up from germline, CDR1 is SGHRS and CDR2 is YFSETQ. This chain's CDR3 is CASSSGQGGYGYTF. The CDR3 DNA reads TGCGCCAGCAGCTCCGGACAGGGAGGCTATGGCTACACCTTC.

The rearrangement joins TRBV7-8 to TRBJ2-7; TRBD2 matches at 10 bases. The junction had 6 bases not matched to a gene; V was cut back by 1 base and J by 0 bases. The CDR3 runs to 17 residues. Germline V gene data show CDR1 as SGHVS and CDR2 as FQNEAQ. This CDR3 reads CASSLVGSGGTSYEQYF. In DNA form, the CDR3 reads TGTGCCAGCAGCTTAGTCGGTAGCGGGGGGACCTCCTACGAGCAGTACTTC. Using reference TRBV7-8 and TRBJ2-7 for the parts outside the CDR3, the full variable domain is GAGVSQSPRYKVAKRGQDVALRCDPISGHVSLFWYQQALGQGPEFLTYFQNEAQLDKSGLPSDRFFAERPEGSVSTLKIQRTQQEDSAVYLCASSLVGSGGTSYEQYFGPGTRLTVT.

The rearrangement joins TRBV9 to TRBJ1-2; the D is unclear. Germline V CDR1 and CDR2: SGDLS, YYNGEE. The CDR3 extends over 12 amino acids. Trimming removed 0 bases at V and 6 bases at J, with 6 bases between. In nucleotides, the CDR3 is TGTGCCAGCAGCGTAGGGAGGGATGGCTACACCTTC. Its translation: CASSVGRDGYTF. The whole variable domain, remainder taken from reference TRBV9 and TRBJ1-2, is DSGVTQTPKHLITATGQRVTLRCSPRSGDLSVYWYQQSLDQGLQFLIQYYNGEERAKGNILERFSAQQFPDLHSELNLSSLELGDSALYFCASSVGRDGYTFGSGTRLTVV.

This chain uses TRBV28 with TRBJ2-7, with TRBD1 as a possible D gene (6 bases). Germline values: CDR1 MDHEN, CDR2 SYDVKM. Trimming took off 7 bases at V and 4 bases at J, with 11 bases between the two ends. CDR3 length: 12 residues. The CDR3: CASTQGQYEQYF. The CDR3 DNA is TGTGCCAGCACCCAGGGGCAGTACGAGCAGTACTTC.

The rearrangement links TRBV18 to TRBJ2-5, with D perhaps matching TRBD2 (5 bases). This CDR3 is 14 amino acids long. With 3 bases removed from V and 2 bases from J, the gap between germline ends came to 10 bases. Per germline, CDR1 KGHSH and CDR2 LQKENI. The CDR3 here is CASSPISGQETQYF. DNA for the CDR3: TGTGCCAGCTCACCGATCTCGGGACAAGAGACCCAGTACTTC.

This clone was picked up a small number of times. The CDR3 reads CASSLAPAYEQYF. In DNA, the CDR3 is TGTGCCAGCAGCTTAGCCCCGGCCTACGAGCAGTACTTC. The gene calls are TRBV7-8 and TRBJ2-7; D gene uncertain. The V and J ends lost 0 bases and 2 bases respectively, with 5 bases between them. The CDR3 length is 13 residues. The germline CDR1 and CDR2 sequences are SGHVS and FQNEAQ.

The chain uses TRBV29-1 and TRBJ1-2; D not resolved. This CDR3 comprises 13 residues. CDR1 is SQVTM and CDR2 is ANQGSEA in the germline V gene. V was trimmed by 0 bases and J by 8 bases, leaving 13 bases between them. This chain's CDR3 is CSVEDLLTGGYTF. The CDR3 coding sequence is TGCAGCGTTGAAGATCTCCTCACGGGGGGCTACACCTTC.

This clone came up once. This chain joins TRBV27 and TRBJ2-7; possible D gene TRBD1, 6 bases. This CDR3 spans 12 amino acids. The germline V gene encodes CDR1 MNHEY and CDR2 SMNVEV (reference sequence). The V gene lost 2 bases and the J gene lost 6 bases, with 8 bases spanning the gap. The CDR3 nucleotides are TGTGCCAGCAGTTTACCAGGGGCCGAGCAGTACTTC. This sequence encodes CASSLPGAEQYF.

The chain couples TRBV5-1 to TRBJ2-2, with D possibly being TRBD1 (5 bases). Germline CDR1 reads SGHRS; CDR2 reads YFSETQ. The CDR3 extends over 15 amino acids. The V end was cut by 0 bases, the J end by 5 bases, with 11 bases between. Written as DNA, the CDR3 is TGCGCCAGCAGCTTGGCTCAGGGTGGAACCGGGGAGCTGTTTTTT. It specifies CASSLAQGGTGELFF.

The chain links TRBV10-2 to TRBJ2-7, with 7 bases identical to TRBD1. CDR3 length: 14 residues. Trimming at V came to 3 bases and at J to 6 bases, leaving 8 bases not matched to a gene. From germline, CDR1 is WSHSY and CDR2 SAAADI. CDR3 nucleotides: TGCGCCAGCAGTGACGGACAGGCCCTCAGCGAGCAGTACTTC. It encodes CASSDGQALSEQYF.

The chain links TRBV5-1 to TRBJ1-5, with a tentative D call TRBD1 (5 bases). Trimming removed 3 bases at V and 1 base at J, with 8 bases between. CDR3 length: 14 amino acids. Looked up from germline, CDR1 is SGHRS and CDR2 is YFSETQ. CDR3 nucleotides: TGCGCCAGCAGCTCCGGGGGGAGCAATCAGCCCCAGCATTTT. The encoded protein is CASSSGGSNQPQHF.